Listed below are T cell receptor beta chains from one sample, sequenced in a study of blood T cell repertoires in COVID-19. Produced via immunoSEQ multiplex PCR; TCRdb's table is partial and in-frame only. Found here are about 190,000 clones, roughly 89% of them singletons; the top ten hold 3% to 3.5%. The sequenced sample was PBMCs or T cells enriched from blood (not recorded which). These receptors originate from a woman aged 30 to 39 who had been exposed to COVID-19. Each CDR3 is given with its conserved first and last residue. D genes are given only for firm matches. The size of a clone is reported for some rows only, either as once, few or many, or as a class for expanded clones.

abundance: -; d_gene: -; v_gene: TRBV6-5; j_gene: TRBJ2-2; CDR3aa: CASLARGVVGELFF; CDR3nt: TGTGCCAGCCTCGCCAGGGGGGTTGTCGGGGAGCTGTTTTTT
abundance: -; d_gene: -; v_gene: TRBV5-1; j_gene: TRBJ2-7; CDR3aa: CASSQVQFMGEQYF; CDR3nt: TGCGCCAGCAGCCAGGTCCAGTTCATGGGCGAGCAGTACTTC
abundance: -; d_gene: -; v_gene: TRBV6-5; j_gene: TRBJ2-4; CDR3aa: CASSLKEAGIQYF; CDR3nt: TGTGCCAGCAGCCTGAAGGAGGCCGGCATTCAGTACTTC
abundance: -; d_gene: -; v_gene: TRBV7-3; j_gene: TRBJ2-4; CDR3aa: CASSASTSRTNIQYF; CDR3nt: TGTGCCAGCAGCGCAAGTACTAGCCGCACAAACATTCAGTACTTC
abundance: -; d_gene: TRBD1; v_gene: TRBV2; j_gene: TRBJ2-1; CDR3aa: CASSRTRQGRNEQFF; CDR3nt: TGTGCCAGCAGCCGCACCCGACAGGGTAGGAATGAGCAGTTCTTC
abundance: -; d_gene: -; v_gene: TRBV5-5; j_gene: TRBJ2-7; CDR3aa: CASSLVEGVLAYEQYF; CDR3nt: TGTGCCAGCAGCTTAGTTGAGGGGGTCCTCGCGTACGAGCAGTACTTC
abundance: -; d_gene: -; v_gene: TRBV9; j_gene: TRBJ1-3; CDR3aa: CASSVATGSGNTIYF; CDR3nt: TGTGCCAGCAGCGTAGCGACAGGTTCTGGAAACACCATATATTTT
abundance: -; d_gene: TRBD2; v_gene: TRBV10-3; j_gene: TRBJ2-5; CDR3aa: CAISERTSSIVTQYF; CDR3nt: TGTGCCATCAGTGAGCGGACTAGCAGTATCGTGACCCAGTACTTC
abundance: once; d_gene: -; v_gene: TRBV5-1; j_gene: TRBJ1-1; CDR3aa: CASSLLGGVQNTEAFF; CDR3nt: TGCGCCAGCAGCTTGCTAGGGGGGGTGCAGAACACTGAAGCTTTCTTT
abundance: -; d_gene: -; v_gene: TRBV7-9; j_gene: TRBJ2-1; CDR3aa: CASSLDRESYNEQFF; CDR3nt: TGTGCCAGCAGCTTAGACAGGGAGTCCTACAATGAGCAGTTCTTC
abundance: -; d_gene: -; v_gene: TRBV2; j_gene: TRBJ2-3; CDR3aa: CASRPVDTQYF; CDR3nt: TGTGCCAGCAGACCGGTAGATACGCAGTATTTT
abundance: -; d_gene: -; v_gene: TRBV9; j_gene: TRBJ1-2; CDR3aa: CASSDSTDNNYGYTF; CDR3nt: TGTGCCAGCAGTGACAGCACGGACAATAACTATGGCTACACCTTC
abundance: few; d_gene: -; v_gene: TRBV7-9; j_gene: TRBJ2-2; CDR3aa: CANGPYQGFYTGELFF; CDR3nt: TGTGCCAATGGACCTTATCAGGGATTCTACACCGGGGAGCTGTTTTTT
abundance: -; d_gene: -; v_gene: TRBV27; j_gene: TRBJ2-2; CDR3aa: CASSRYTGELFF; CDR3nt: TGTGCCAGCAGCAGATACACCGGGGAGCTGTTTTTT
abundance: -; d_gene: -; v_gene: TRBV12-5; j_gene: TRBJ1-6; CDR3aa: CASGLAGFWDSPLHF; CDR3nt: TGTGCTAGTGGCCTGGCAGGGTTTTGGGATTCACCCCTCCACTTT
abundance: -; d_gene: TRBD2; v_gene: TRBV5-4; j_gene: TRBJ2-5; CDR3aa: CASSLGLAGVQTQETQYF; CDR3nt: TGTGCCAGCAGCTTGGGGCTAGCGGGGGTACAGACCCAAGAGACCCAGTACTTC
abundance: few; d_gene: TRBD2; v_gene: TRBV3-1/TRBV3-2; j_gene: TRBJ2-5; CDR3aa: CASSQGSGAIQETQYF; CDR3nt: TGTGCCAGCAGCCAGGGTAGCGGGGCTATACAAGAGACCCAGTACTTC